The clone carrying this TCR beta chain was detected a few times. Its antigen is still unknown. Germline loops: CDR1 SEHNR, CDR2 FQNEAQ (reference sequence). J gave up 1 base and V 5 bases, and 7 bases lay outside the gene matches. The CDR3 has 15 amino acids. This entry belongs to a study of beta chain features in type 1 diabetes. Looking at the study overall: The examined sorted cells totaled 110 million or so across samples.

What was sequenced were expressed TCRB transcripts, since all of the isolated RNA had been reverse transcribed. Some clones are missing from TCRdb's copy, which holds only in-frame ones; the method was immunoSEQ multiplex PCR. The sample has 550,000 to 850,000 clones; 13% are singletons. General study points: People with Type 1 diabetes carried modestly yet significantly shorter TCRB CDR3s in all four CD4+ subsets.

Source material: naive CD4+ T cells from blood. The sequence was obtained from a man between 18 and 29 years old with type 1 diabetes. The chain carries TRBV7-9 and TRBJ1-1, with 7 bases lining up with TRBD1. The CDR3 DNA sequence: TGTGCCAGCAGCCCCCGACAGGGTGGGAACACTGAAGCTTTCTTT. Translated: CASSPRQGGNTEAFF. The complete variable domain, with remaining parts taken from reference TRBV7-9 and TRBJ1-1, reads DTGVSQNPRHKITKRGQNVTFRCDPISEHNRLYWYRQTLGQGPEFLTYFQNEAQLEKSRLLSDRFSAERPKGSFSTLEIQRTEQGDSAMYLCASSPRQGGNTEAFFGQGTRLTVV.